This T cell receptor beta chain was sequenced for a study of blood T cell repertoires in COVID-19. About the study: Italy, Spain and the United States were the sources of the convalescent and acute COVID-19 samples. T cells, B-cell-depleted T cells, or PBMCs provided the cDNA or gDNA that served as material.

CDR1 is MNHNY, CDR2 SVGAGI, per germline (reference sequence). The V segment lost 7 bases and the J segment 4 bases; nucleotides outside the gene matches: 8. The CDR3 contains 15 residues. Authors' data handling: Estimation of nucleated cell counts relied on the amplification of reference gene primers. Data came from immunoSEQ multiplex PCR; TCRdb stores just in-frame clones and leaves some out. The V and J calls and the clone size are those of that table, but D and trimming were determined from the DNA. The table records 130,000 or so clones, 65% to 85% of them present only once. This chain links TRBV6-6 with TRBJ2-3; 10 positions match TRBD1. The TCR comes from a woman in her seventies with acute or convalescent COVID-19. The sample consisted of peripheral blood. This CDR3 is CASTQAGTGADTQYF. The CDR3 coding sequence is TGTGCCAGCACCCAGGCCGGGACAGGGGCAGATACGCAGTATTTT.